The 20 T cell receptor beta chains below were found in one sample sequenced in a study of CD8 T cells in ankylosing spondylitis (dated by TCRdb to about 2017). The library relied on 5' RACE. Data came from an Illumina HiSeq 2500. TCRdb applied fastp at Q25 and MiXCR to the public reads, then kept only in-frame beta chains. Rows with one shared CDR3 protein collapse into an entry with the most common genes and DNA. The table for this sample lists some 200,000 distinct CDR3 sequences; 15% to 20% of them were counted only once. The top ten clones comprise about 4.3% of the sample. The source material was blood, either unsorted or a sorted T cell fraction (not recorded which). Receptors were obtained from a male donor aged 10-30 years with ankylosing spondylitis or in good health (not recorded which). Donor details come from another sample of the same person, matched by shared clones.

This clonotype has a handful of counts. V usage is TRBV5-6 and J usage is TRBJ1-2; a possible D gene is TRBD1 (5 bases). The CDR3 covers 13 residues. Trimming stripped 8 bases from V and 4 bases from J, with 15 bases between. Germline values: CDR1 SGHDT, CDR2 YYEEEE. The CDR3 loop is CASGDDSLYGYTF. The CDR3, as DNA: TGTGCCAGTGGAGATGACAGTCTCTATGGCTACACCTTC.

This clonotype was seen repeatedly, ten times or more. The rearrangement uses TRBV9 and TRBJ2-1; 9 positions match TRBD2. Trimming at V came to 3 bases and at J to 8 bases, leaving 12 bases not matched to a gene. The V gene's germline CDR1 is SGDLS and CDR2 YYNGEE. The CDR3 totals 16 residues. CDR3 region: CASSATGREGRDEQFF. DNA of the CDR3: TGTGCCAGCAGCGCCACGGGGCGGGAGGGCCGGGATGAGCAGTTCTTC.

The rearrangement uses TRBV6-6 and TRBJ1-1; no definite D call. CDR3 length equals 13 residues. Trimming took 0 bases from V and 5 from J, leaving 7 bases between them. Germline CDR1 MNHNY, CDR2 SVGAGI (reference sequence). CDR3 DNA: TGTGCCAGCAGTTACTCGCCGGGGACTGAAGCTTTCTTT. Protein: CASSYSPGTEAFF.

V usage is TRBV18 and J usage is TRBJ2-7, with D unresolved. Looked up from germline, CDR1 is KGHSH and CDR2 is LQKENI. The V and J ends lost 3 bases and 1 base respectively, with 4 bases between them. CDR3 length: 12 amino acids. The CDR3 sequence: CASSPESYEQYF. The CDR3 region has the DNA TGTGCCAGCTCACCGGAATCCTACGAGCAGTACTTC.

This clonotype was recorded many times. The CDR3 bases are TGTGCCAGCAGCTTGCGGACGGGGGTGGTACCGGAGCAGTTCTTC. Translation: CASSLRTGVVPEQFF. The rearrangement uses TRBV5-6 and TRBJ2-1; D possibly corresponds to TRBD2 (6 bases). In germline, CDR1 is SGHDT, CDR2 YYEEEE. Trimming pared 1 base from V and 10 bases from J, leaving 18 bases between. The CDR3 loop spans 15 amino acids.

Ten or more counts support this clonotype. The CDR3 is CATSREKEEGGNTIYF. CDR3 DNA sequence: TGTGCCACCAGCAGAGAGAAGGAAGAGGGTGGAAACACCATATATTTT. The chain couples TRBV15 to TRBJ1-3; D uncertain. Per the germline V gene, CDR1 is LNHNV and CDR2 is YYDKDF (reference sequence). This CDR3 is built from 16 residues. V dropped 0 bases and J dropped 3 bases, with 12 bases sitting between them.

This clonotype was observed many times. This rearrangement joins TRBV20-1 to TRBJ2-1, with a tentative D call TRBD2 (6 bases). Germline V lookup: CDR1 DFQATT, CDR2 SNEGSKA (reference sequence). With 2 bases removed from V and 0 bases from J, the gap between germline ends came to 14 bases. This CDR3 spans 16 amino acids. This chain's CDR3 is CSARTGDSGSYNEQFF. CDR3 nucleotides: TGCAGTGCTAGAACGGGGGACTCGGGCTCCTACAATGAGCAGTTCTTC.

Many counts were recorded for this clonotype. The V call is TRBV12-3 or TRBV12-4, the J call TRBJ2-3, with 11 bases aligning to TRBD1. J gave up 3 bases and V 10 bases, and 9 bases lay outside the gene matches. This CDR3 is 15 amino acids long. CDR3 in amino acids: CATEDRGLGTDTQYF. In nucleotides, the CDR3 is TGTGCCACCGAGGACAGGGGGCTAGGAACAGATACGCAGTATTTT.

There are a few counts of this clonotype. V usage is TRBV20-1 and J usage is TRBJ2-1; the D gene is possibly TRBD2 (6 bases). Germline loops: CDR1 DFQATT, CDR2 SNEGSKA (reference sequence). The CDR3 has 12 amino acids. V lost 8 bases to trimming and J lost 6 bases, with 14 bases between them. CDR3 coding DNA: TGCAGTCCTCTAAACGGGGGCAATGAGCAGTTCTTC. As protein: CSPLNGGNEQFF.

This clonotype has ten or more counts. V gene TRBV12-3 or TRBV12-4 combines with J gene TRBJ2-2; TRBD2 matches 10 bases. After removal of 6 bases from V and 3 bases from J, the junction contained 16 bases not matched to a gene. The CDR3 runs to 19 residues. DNA of the CDR3: TGTGCCAGCAGCCGAAACAACCCCTTTAGCGGGAGGCACACCGGGGAGCTGTTTTTT. This encodes CASSRNNPFSGRHTGELFF.

Ten or more counts support this clonotype. The chain uses TRBV12-3 or TRBV12-4 and TRBJ2-7; 10 nucleotides match TRBD1. The CDR3 is 14 residues long. J was trimmed by 6 bases and V by 0 bases; bases with no gene match: 2. The DNA of the CDR3 is TGTGCCAGCAGTTTAGCGAGGACAGGGGGCGAGCAGTACGTC. Translation: CASSLARTGGEQYV.

This chain joins TRBV27 and TRBJ2-7; TRBD2 might be the D (5 bases). Germline V gives CDR1 MNHEY, CDR2 SMNVEV (reference sequence). Between the trimmed V and J ends, which lost 5 bases and 6 bases, there was a span of 17 bases. The CDR3 has 14 amino acids. CDR3: CASSPSLGRVEQYF. CDR3 sequence (DNA): TGTGCCAGCAGTCCCTCACTCGGGCGGGTCGAGCAGTACTTC.

This clonotype has ten or more counts. The V gene is TRBV14, the J gene TRBJ2-1, with 10 bases that match TRBD2. Germline V lookup: CDR1 SGHDN, CDR2 FVKESK. V was clipped by 4 bases and J by 7 bases; unmatched bases: 7. CDR3 length: 15 residues. The CDR3 reads CASSPSGSSRNEQFF. CDR3 nucleotides: TGTGCCAGCAGCCCTAGCGGGAGTTCAAGGAATGAGCAGTTCTTC.

J is TRBJ2-7 and V is TRBV28; 8 nucleotides align to TRBD1. The CDR3 extends over 14 amino acids. After removal of 5 bases from V and 3 bases from J, the junction contained 6 bases not matched to a gene. Germline-derived CDR1 and CDR2 are MDHEN and SYDVKM. Here the CDR3 reads CASSPLDRDYEQYV. CDR3 DNA sequence: TGTGCCAGCAGTCCTCTGGACAGGGACTACGAGCAGTACGTC.

This clonotype was detected a few times. The genes are TRBV6-6 and TRBJ1-1, with no clear D. V shed 2 bases and J shed 3 bases, with 7 bases lying between them. This CDR3 is 13 amino acids long. The germline gives CDR1 MNHNY, CDR2 SVGAGI (reference sequence). CDR3 residues: CASSYPGYTEAFF. In nucleotides, the CDR3 is TGTGCCAGCAGTTACCCGGGGTACACTGAAGCTTTCTTT.

The gene calls are TRBV21-1 and TRBJ1-1; TRBD1 is the table's D call, not checked against the DNA. TRBV21-1 is a pseudogene segment. CDR3 length: 15 residues. CDR3 protein: CASSKVRDPNTEAFF. The CDR3, as DNA: TGTGCCAGCAGCAAAGTCAGGGATCCGAACACTGAAGCTTTCTTT.

This clonotype was picked up many times. V and J are TRBV10-2 and TRBJ2-7; the match to TRBD2 covers 10 bases. J was trimmed by 5 bases and V by 2 bases; bases with no gene match: 9. The CDR3 loop spans 16 amino acids. The germline V gene encodes CDR1 WSHSY and CDR2 SAAADI. The CDR3 sequence: CASSEPTIAGGHEQYF. The CDR3 region has the DNA TGCGCCAGCAGTGAGCCCACGATAGCGGGAGGCCACGAGCAGTACTTC.

J is TRBJ2-7 and V is TRBV9; maybe TRBD1 (6 bases). The germline V gene encodes CDR1 SGDLS and CDR2 YYNGEE. This CDR3 is built from 16 residues. V was pared by 2 bases and J by 0 bases, with 15 bases between. CDR3 sequence: CASSVGANRDSYEQYF. CDR3 bases: TGTGCCAGCAGCGTGGGCGCCAACAGGGACTCCTACGAGCAGTACTTC. Full variable domain (missing parts from reference TRBV9 and TRBJ2-7): DSGVTQTPKHLITATGQRVTLRCSPRSGDLSVYWYQQSLDQGLQFLIQYYNGEERAKGNILERFSAQQFPDLHSELNLSSLELGDSALYFCASSVGANRDSYEQYFGPGTRLTVT.

In its sample, this clonotype was seen many times. The chain recombines TRBV12-3 or TRBV12-4 with TRBJ2-7, with D maybe TRBD2 (6 bases). Trimming shortened V by 5 bases and J by 3 bases, and 23 bases separated the two germline ends. The CDR3 is made up of 17 amino acids. CDR3 DNA: TGTGCCAGCAGTGGGGGGACCGGAGGAGCCAAGGTCTACGAGCAGTACTTC. This translates into CASSGGTGGAKVYEQYF.

This clonotype occurred many times. J is TRBJ2-1 and V is TRBV15, with a possible D match to TRBD2 (6 bases). This CDR3 region has 17 residues. V lost 5 bases and J lost 2, with 19 bases in between. The germline V gene has CDR1 LNHNV and CDR2 YYDKDF (reference sequence). The CDR3 DNA follows: TGTGCCACCAGCCCCTCGGGACTGGGGACGCCCTACAATGAGCAGTTCTTC. It yields the protein CATSPSGLGTPYNEQFF.